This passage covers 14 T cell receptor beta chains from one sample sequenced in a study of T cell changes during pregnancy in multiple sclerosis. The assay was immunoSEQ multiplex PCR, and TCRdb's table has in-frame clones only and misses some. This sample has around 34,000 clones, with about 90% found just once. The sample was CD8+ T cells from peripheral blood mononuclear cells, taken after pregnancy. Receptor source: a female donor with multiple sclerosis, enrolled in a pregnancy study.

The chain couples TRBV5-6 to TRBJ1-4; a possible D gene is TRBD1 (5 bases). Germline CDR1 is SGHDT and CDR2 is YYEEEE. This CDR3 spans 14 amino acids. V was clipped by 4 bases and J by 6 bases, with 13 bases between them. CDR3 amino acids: CASSPGGFYEKLFF. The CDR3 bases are TGTGCCAGCAGCCCGGGGGGGTTCTATGAAAAACTGTTTTTT.

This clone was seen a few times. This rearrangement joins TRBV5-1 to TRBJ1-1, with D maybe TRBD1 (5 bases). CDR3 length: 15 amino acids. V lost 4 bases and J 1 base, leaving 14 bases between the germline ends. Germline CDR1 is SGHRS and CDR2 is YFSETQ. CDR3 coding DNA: TGCGCCAGCAGCCTACTTGGGACTGAGAACACTGAAGCTTTCTTT. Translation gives CASSLLGTENTEAFF.

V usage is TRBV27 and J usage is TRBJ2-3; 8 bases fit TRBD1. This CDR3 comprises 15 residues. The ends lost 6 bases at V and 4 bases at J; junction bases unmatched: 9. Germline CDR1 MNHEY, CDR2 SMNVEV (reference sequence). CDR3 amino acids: CASRLTTGVADTQYF. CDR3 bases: TGTGCCAGCAGGCTTACGACAGGGGTCGCAGATACGCAGTATTTT.

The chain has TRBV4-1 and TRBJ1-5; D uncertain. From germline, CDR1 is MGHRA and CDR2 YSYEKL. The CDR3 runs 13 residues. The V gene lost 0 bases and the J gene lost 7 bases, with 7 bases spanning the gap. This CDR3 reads CASSQDLGQPQHF. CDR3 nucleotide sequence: TGCGCCAGCAGCCAAGATTTGGGCCAGCCCCAGCATTTT.

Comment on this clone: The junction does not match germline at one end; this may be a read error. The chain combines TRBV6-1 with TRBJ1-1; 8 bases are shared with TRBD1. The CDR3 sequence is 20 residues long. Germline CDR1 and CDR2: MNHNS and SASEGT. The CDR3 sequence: CTSSEAVYRTGIDLNTEAFF. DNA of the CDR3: TGTACCAGCAGTGAAGCGGTGTATCGGACAGGGATAGACTTGAACACTGAAGCTTTCTTT.

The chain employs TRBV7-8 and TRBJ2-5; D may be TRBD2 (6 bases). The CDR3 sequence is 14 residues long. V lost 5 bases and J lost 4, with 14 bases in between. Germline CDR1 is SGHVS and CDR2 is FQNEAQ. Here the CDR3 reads CASSERLGRETQYF. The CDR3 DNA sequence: TGTGCCAGCAGCGAACGACTAGGCAGAGAGACCCAGTACTTC.

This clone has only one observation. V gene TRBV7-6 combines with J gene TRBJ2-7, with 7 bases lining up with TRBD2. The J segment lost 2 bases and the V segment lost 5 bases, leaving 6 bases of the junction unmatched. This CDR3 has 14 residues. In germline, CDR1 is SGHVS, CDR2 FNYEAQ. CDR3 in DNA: TGTGCCAGCAGCCCCGGGGGGTTACCCTACGAGCAGTACTTC. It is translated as CASSPGGLPYEQYF. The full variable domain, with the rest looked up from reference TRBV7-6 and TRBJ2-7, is GAGVSQSPRYKVTKRGQDVALRCDPISGHVSLYWYRQALGQGPEFLTYFNYEAQQDKSGLPNDRFSAERPEGSISTLTIQRTEQRDSAMYRCASSPGGLPYEQYFGPGTRLTVT.

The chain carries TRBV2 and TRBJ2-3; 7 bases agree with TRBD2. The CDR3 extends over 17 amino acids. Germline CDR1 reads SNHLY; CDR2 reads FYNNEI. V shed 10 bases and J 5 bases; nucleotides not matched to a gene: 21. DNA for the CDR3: TGTGCCATGGTGTCCCAGTCGAGCGGGGCAGTAGGAGATACGCAGTATTTT. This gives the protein CAMVSQSSGAVGDTQYF.

For the CDR3, the DNA is TGTGCCAGCAGCCAAGCCGTGGGACAGCCAGGCGTAAATACGCAGTATTTT. Residues: CASSQAVGQPGVNTQYF. The chain recombines TRBV7-9 with TRBJ2-3; 7 positions agree with TRBD1. Per the germline V gene, CDR1 is SEHNR and CDR2 is FQNEAQ (reference sequence). The V gene end was trimmed by 5 bases and the J gene end by 7 bases; junction bases not matched to a gene: 18. This CDR3 comprises 17 residues. Drawing the rest from reference TRBV7-9 and TRBJ2-3, the complete variable domain is DTGVSQNPRHKITKRGQNVTFRCDPISEHNRLYWYRQTLGQGPEFLTYFQNEAQLEKSRLLSDRFSAERPKGSFSTLEIQRTEQGDSAMYLCASSQAVGQPGVNTQYFGPGTRLTVL.

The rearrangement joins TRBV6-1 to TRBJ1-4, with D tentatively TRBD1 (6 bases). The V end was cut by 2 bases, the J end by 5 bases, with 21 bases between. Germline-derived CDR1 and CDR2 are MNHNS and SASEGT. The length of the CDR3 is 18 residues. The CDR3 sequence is CASSEIGTPKPLNEKLFF. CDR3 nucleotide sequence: TGTGCCAGCAGTGAAATAGGGACACCCAAACCGTTAAATGAAAAACTGTTTTTT.

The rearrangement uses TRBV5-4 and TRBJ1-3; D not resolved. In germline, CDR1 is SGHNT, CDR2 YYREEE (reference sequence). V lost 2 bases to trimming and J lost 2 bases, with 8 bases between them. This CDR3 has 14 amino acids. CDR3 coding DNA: TGTGCCAGCAGCTTCGGCGGGGCTGGAAACACCATATATTTT. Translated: CASSFGGAGNTIYF.

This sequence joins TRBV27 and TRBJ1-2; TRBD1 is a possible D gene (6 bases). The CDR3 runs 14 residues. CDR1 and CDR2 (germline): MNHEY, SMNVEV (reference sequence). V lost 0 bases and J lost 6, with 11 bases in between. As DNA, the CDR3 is TGTGCCAGCAGTTTATCTACAGGGTTGGATGGCTACACCTTC. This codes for CASSLSTGLDGYTF.

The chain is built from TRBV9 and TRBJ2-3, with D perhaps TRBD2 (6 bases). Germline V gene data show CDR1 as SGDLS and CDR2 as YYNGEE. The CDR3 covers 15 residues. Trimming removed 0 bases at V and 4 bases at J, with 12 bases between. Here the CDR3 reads CASSVESLAPDTQYF. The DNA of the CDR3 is TGTGCCAGCAGCGTAGAGTCACTAGCCCCAGATACGCAGTATTTT.

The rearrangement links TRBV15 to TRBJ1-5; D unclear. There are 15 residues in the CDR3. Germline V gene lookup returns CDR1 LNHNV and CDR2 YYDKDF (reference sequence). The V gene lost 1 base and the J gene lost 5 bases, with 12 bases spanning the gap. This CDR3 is CATSRAPQVYQPQHF. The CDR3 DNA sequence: TGTGCCACCAGCAGAGCACCCCAGGTATATCAGCCCCAGCATTTT.